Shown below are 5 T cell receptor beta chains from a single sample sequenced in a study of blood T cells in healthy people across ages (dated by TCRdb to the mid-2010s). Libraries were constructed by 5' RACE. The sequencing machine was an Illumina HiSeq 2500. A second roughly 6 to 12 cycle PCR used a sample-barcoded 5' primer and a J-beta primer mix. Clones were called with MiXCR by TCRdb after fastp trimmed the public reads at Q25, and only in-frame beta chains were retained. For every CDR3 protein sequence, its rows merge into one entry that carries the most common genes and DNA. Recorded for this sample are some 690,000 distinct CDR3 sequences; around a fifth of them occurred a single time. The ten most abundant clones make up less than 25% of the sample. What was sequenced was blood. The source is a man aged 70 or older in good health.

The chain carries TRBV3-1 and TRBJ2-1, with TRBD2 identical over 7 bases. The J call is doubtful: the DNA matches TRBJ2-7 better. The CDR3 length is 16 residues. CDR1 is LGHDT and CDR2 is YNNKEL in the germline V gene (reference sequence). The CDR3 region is CASSRRSGIGRSEQYF. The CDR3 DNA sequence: TGTGCCAGCAGCCGACGTTCTGGAATCGGGAGGTCCGAGCAGTACTTC.

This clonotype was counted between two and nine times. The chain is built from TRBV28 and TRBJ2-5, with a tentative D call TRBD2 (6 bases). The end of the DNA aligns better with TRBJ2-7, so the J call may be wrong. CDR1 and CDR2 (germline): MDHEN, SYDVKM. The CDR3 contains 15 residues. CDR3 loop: CASRAGLISSYEQYF. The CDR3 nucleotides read TGTGCCAGCAGGGCGGGGCTGATCTCCTCCTACGAGCAGTACTTC.

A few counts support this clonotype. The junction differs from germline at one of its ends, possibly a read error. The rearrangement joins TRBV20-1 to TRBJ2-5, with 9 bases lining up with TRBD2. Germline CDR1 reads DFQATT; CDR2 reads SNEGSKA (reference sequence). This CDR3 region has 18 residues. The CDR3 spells CSASLASGAIRGTETQYF. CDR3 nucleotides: TGCAGTGCTAGTCTGGCTAGCGGGGCCATAAGGGGGACGGAGACCCAGTACTTT.

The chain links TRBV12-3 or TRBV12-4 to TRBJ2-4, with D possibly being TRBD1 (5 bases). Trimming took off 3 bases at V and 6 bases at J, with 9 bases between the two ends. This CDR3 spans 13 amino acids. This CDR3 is CASSLNGANIQYF. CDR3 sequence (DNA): TGTGCCAGCAGTTTGAATGGGGCAAACATTCAGTACTTC.

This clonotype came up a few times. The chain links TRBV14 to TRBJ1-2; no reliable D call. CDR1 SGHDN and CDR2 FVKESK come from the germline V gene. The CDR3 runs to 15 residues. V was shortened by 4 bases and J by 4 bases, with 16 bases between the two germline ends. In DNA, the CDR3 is TGTGCCAGCAGCCCTGGACGGATTAATACCTATGGCTACACCTTC. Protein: CASSPGRINTYGYTF.